Below, one T cell receptor beta chain is given with its context. Germline CDR1 reads SEHNR; CDR2 reads FQNEAQ (reference sequence). J lost 4 bases, V lost 5 bases, and 7 bases had no gene match. The CDR3 is 15 amino acids. These data originate in a study of T-cell reconstitution after alpha-beta-depleted transplantation in children. Unique molecular identifiers were used to barcode this TCRbeta library. TCRdb reprocessed the PCR reads via MiXCR and lists one record per CDR3 protein. The profile shows a few hundred thousand distinct CDR3 sequences, about 18% of them singletons. The material sequenced was PBMCs from the stem cell graft donor, taken from the stem cell graft. J is TRBJ2-3 and V is TRBV7-9, with 9 bases matching TRBD2. The receptor comes from a human donor who donated a stem cell graft to a child with acute lymphoblastic leukemia. The CDR3 DNA reads TGTGCCAGCAGCCCCGGACTAGCGAAAGCAGATACGCAGTATTTT. Translated: CASSPGLAKADTQYF.